A selection of T cell receptor beta chains follows, all from one sample in a study of CD8+ T cells in alopecia areata. Generated by immunoSEQ multiplex PCR, the TCRdb table keeps only in-frame clones and is missing some. The data hold 120,000 or so clones, with around 45% observed a single time. Sequencing input: NKG2D-low CD8+ T cells sorted from blood. Receptor source: a human donor with alopecia areata. CDR3s include the opening cysteine and the closing phenylalanine or tryptophan. A D gene is named only where the DNA matches it firmly. The size field is filled for only some rows; it gives once, few, many or a size class.

size	D	V	J	CDR3	DNA
.	.	TRBV27	TRBJ1-1	CASSLRENTEAFF	TGTGCCAGCAGTTTGAGAGAGAACACTGAAGCTTTCTTT
few	TRBD2	TRBV4-3	TRBJ2-1	CASSQEPSGSYNEQFF	TGCGCCAGCAGCCAAGAACCTAGCGGGAGCTACAATGAGCAGTTCTTC
.	.	TRBV5-1	TRBJ1-1	CASSLLQEGTEAFF	TGCGCCAGCAGCTTGTTACAGGAGGGCACTGAAGCTTTCTTT
.	.	TRBV7-9	TRBJ1-5	CASSLDGYQPQHF	TGTGCCAGCAGCTTAGATGGTTATCAGCCCCAGCATTTT
.	.	TRBV11-2	TRBJ2-2	CASSLGTGELFF	TGTGCCAGCAGCTTGGGCACCGGGGAGCTGTTTTTT
.	TRBD1	TRBV30	TRBJ2-3	CAWSVGGPSTDTQYF	TGTGCCTGGAGTGTAGGGGGCCCTAGCACAGATACGCAGTATTTT
.	.	TRBV9	TRBJ1-1	CASSAVGELAEAFF	TGTGCCAGCAGCGCCGTCGGTGAACTCGCTGAAGCTTTCTTT
once	.	TRBV29-1	TRBJ1-4	CSVLSEKLFF	TGCAGCGTTCTCTCTGAAAAACTGTTTTTT
.	TRBD2	TRBV11-2	TRBJ2-7	CASSTSGGAVEQYF	TGTGCCAGCAGCACCAGCGGGGGGGCTGTCGAGCAGTACTTC
.	.	TRBV5-1	TRBJ2-7	CASAGTAYEQYF	TGCGCCAGCGCGGGAACCGCCTACGAGCAGTACTTC
few	.	TRBV29-1	TRBJ1-1	CSVEPGIGTEAFF	TGCAGCGTTGAGCCGGGGATCGGTACTGAAGCTTTCTTT
.	.	TRBV5-6	TRBJ1-2	CASSSRYGYTF	TGTGCCAGCAGCTCCCGGTATGGCTACACCTTC
.	.	TRBV5-4	TRBJ2-5	CASSLNQGETQYF	TGTGCCAGCAGCTTGAATCAGGGGGAGACCCAGTACTTC
.	.	TRBV29-1	TRBJ2-7	CSVIPGQQSYEQYF	TGCAGCGTTATACCGGGGCAGCAATCCTACGAGCAGTACTTC
few	.	TRBV9	TRBJ1-2	CASSAGGYGYTF	TGTGCCAGCAGCGCCGGGGGCTATGGCTACACCTTC
.	TRBD1	TRBV29-1	TRBJ1-1	CSGLTGVEAFF	TGCAGCGGGCTTACAGGGGTGGAGGCTTTCTTT
.	.	TRBV29-1	TRBJ1-2	CSASDGNYGYTF	TGCAGCGCCTCGGACGGGAACTATGGCTACACCTTC
few	.	TRBV29-1	TRBJ1-1	CSATGNTEAFF	TGCAGCGCCACAGGGAACACTGAAGCTTTCTTT
few	.	TRBV30	TRBJ1-1	CAWSGSLNTEAFF	TGTGCCTGGAGTGGTTCATTGAACACTGAAGCTTTCTTT
.	.	TRBV29-1	TRBJ1-1	CSAEPGQNTEAFF	TGCAGCGCTGAGCCGGGACAGAACACTGAAGCTTTCTTT
few	.	TRBV21-1	TRBJ2-2	CASSSRDPRPTGELFF	TGTGCCAGCAGCTCCCGGGACCCCCGGCCCACCGGGGAGCTGTTTTTT
.	.	TRBV2	TRBJ2-1	CASTPGGLAGNEQFF	TGTGCCAGCACCCCTGGAGGCCTAGCCGGCAATGAGCAGTTCTTC